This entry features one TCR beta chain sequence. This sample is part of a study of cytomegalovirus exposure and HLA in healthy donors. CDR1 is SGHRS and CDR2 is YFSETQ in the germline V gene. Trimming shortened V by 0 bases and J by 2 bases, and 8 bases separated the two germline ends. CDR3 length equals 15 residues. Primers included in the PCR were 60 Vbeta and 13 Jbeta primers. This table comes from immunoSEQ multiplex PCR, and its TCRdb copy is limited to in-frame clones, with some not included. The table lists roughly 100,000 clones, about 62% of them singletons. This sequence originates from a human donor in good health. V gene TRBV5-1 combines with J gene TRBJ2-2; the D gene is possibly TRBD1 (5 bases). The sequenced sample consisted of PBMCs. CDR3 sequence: CASSLGQTNTGELFF. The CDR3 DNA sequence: TGCGCCAGCAGCTTGGGACAGACCAACACCGGGGAGCTGTTTTTT.